This TCR beta chain appears in the sequencing data of a study of OX40 agonist ivuxolimab in advanced cancers. Whole-study context: Patients in the trial were receiving intravenous ivuxolimab every 2 weeks, at doses of 0.01 to 10 mg/kg.

General observations from the study: Compared with CD4+, CD8+ T cells on average had more expanded clones.

Assay: immunoSEQ multiplex PCR; the TCRdb copy retains only in-frame clones and omits some. The sample shows over 65,000 clones, roughly 86% of them seen only once. On this clone itself: Its antigen is currently unknown.

This CDR3 has 16 residues. Germline V gene data show CDR1 as SGHTA and CDR2 as FQGTGA. Losses at the gene ends were 5 bases for V and 4 bases for J; bases not matched to a gene: 6. This TCR was sampled from an adult with an advanced solid tumor such as melanoma, head and neck, liver or kidney cancer. Sample: CD4+ or CD8+ T cells sorted from blood, taken in a trial of the OX40 agonist ivuxolimab. The chain combines TRBV7-3 with TRBJ2-1; 12 bases match TRBD2. CDR3 residues: CASSKLAGGVYNEQFF. In DNA form, the CDR3 reads TGTGCCAGCAGCAAACTAGCGGGAGGCGTGTACAATGAGCAGTTCTTC. Filled out from reference TRBV7-3 and TRBJ2-1, the complete variable domain reads GAGVSQTPSNKVTEKGKYVELRCDPISGHTALYWYRQSLGQGPEFLIYFQGTGAADDSGLPNDRFFAVRPEGSVSTLKIQRTERGDSAVYLCASSKLAGGVYNEQFFGPGTRLTVL.